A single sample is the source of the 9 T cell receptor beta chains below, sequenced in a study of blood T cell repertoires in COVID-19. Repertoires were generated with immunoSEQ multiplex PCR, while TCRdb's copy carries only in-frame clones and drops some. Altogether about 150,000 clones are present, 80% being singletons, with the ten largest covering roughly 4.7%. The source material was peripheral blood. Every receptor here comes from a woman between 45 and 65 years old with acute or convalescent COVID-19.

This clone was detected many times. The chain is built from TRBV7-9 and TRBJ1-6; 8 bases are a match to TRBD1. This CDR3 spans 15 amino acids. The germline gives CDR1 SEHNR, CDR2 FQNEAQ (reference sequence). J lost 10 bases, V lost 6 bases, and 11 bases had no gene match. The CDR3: CASSQGQGRRSPLHF. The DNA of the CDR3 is TGTGCCAGCAGTCAAGGACAGGGCCGGCGGTCACCCCTCCACTTT.

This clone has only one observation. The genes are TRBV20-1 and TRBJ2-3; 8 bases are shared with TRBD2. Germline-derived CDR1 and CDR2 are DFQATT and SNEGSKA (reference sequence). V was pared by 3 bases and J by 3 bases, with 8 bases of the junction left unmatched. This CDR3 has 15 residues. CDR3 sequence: CSASNRGGGTDTQYF. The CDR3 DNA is TGCAGTGCTAGTAACCGGGGGGGCGGTACAGATACGCAGTATTTT.

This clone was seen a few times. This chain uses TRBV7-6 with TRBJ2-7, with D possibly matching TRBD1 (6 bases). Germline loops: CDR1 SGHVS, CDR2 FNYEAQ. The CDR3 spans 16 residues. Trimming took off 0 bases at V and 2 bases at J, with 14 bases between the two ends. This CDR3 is CASSLASGTTTYEQYF. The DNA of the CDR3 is TGTGCCAGCAGCTTAGCCTCCGGGACAACTACCTACGAGCAGTACTTC.

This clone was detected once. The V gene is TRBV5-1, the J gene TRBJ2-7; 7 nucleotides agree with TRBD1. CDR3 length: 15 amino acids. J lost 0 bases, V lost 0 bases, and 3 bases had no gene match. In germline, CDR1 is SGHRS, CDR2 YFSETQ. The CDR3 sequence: CASSLVGDSSYEQYF. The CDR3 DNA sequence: TGCGCCAGCAGCTTGGTCGGGGACAGCTCCTACGAGCAGTACTTC.

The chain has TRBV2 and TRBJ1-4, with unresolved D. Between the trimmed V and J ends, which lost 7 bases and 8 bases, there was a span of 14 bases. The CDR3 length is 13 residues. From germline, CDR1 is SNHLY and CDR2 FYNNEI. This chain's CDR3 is CASNVQILEKLFF. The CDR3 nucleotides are TGTGCCAGCAATGTACAGATCCTCGAAAAACTGTTTTTT.

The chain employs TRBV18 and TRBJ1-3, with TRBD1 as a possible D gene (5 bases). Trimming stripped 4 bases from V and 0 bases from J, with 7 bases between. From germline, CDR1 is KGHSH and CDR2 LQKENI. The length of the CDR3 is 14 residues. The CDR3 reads CASSQDTSGNTIYF. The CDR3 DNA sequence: TGTGCCAGCTCACAGGACACCTCTGGAAACACCATATATTTT.

CDR3 protein: CASSPRGGGNEQFF. The CDR3 DNA reads as TGTGCCAGCAGCCCTCGGGGCGGAGGGAATGAGCAGTTCTTC. J is TRBJ2-1 and V is TRBV7-2; weak D call: TRBD2 (6 bases). The length of the CDR3 is 14 residues. From germline, CDR1 is SGHTA and CDR2 FQGNSA. V was clipped by 5 bases and J by 7 bases, with 15 bases between them.

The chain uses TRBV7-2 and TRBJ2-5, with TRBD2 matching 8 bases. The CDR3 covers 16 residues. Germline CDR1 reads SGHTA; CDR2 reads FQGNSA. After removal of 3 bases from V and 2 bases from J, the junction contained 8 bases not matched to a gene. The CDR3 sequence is CASSFPLGGGQETQYF. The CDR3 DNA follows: TGTGCCAGCAGCTTTCCCCTCGGGGGGGGGCAAGAGACCCAGTACTTC. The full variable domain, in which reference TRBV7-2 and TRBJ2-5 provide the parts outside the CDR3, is GAGVSQSPSNKVTEKGKDVELRCDPISGHTALYWYRQSLGQGLEFLIYFQGNSAPDKSGLPSDRFSAERTGGSVSTLTIQRTQQEDSAVYLCASSFPLGGGQETQYFGPGTRLLVL.

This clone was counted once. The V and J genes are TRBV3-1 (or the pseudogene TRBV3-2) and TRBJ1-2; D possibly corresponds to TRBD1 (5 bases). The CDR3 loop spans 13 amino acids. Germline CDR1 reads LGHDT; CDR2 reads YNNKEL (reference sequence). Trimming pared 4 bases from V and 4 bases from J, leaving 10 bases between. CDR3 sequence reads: CASSPDSPYGYTF. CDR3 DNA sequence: TGTGCCAGCAGCCCCGACAGTCCCTATGGCTACACCTTC.